This entry features one T cell receptor beta chain sequence. PCR used 60 Vbeta primers and 13 Jbeta primers. The table came from immunoSEQ multiplex PCR; TCRdb's copy has only in-frame clones and leaves some out. The sample holds 100,000 to 150,000 clones, over 65% seen once. This record comes from a study of cytomegalovirus exposure and HLA in healthy donors. The CDR3 consists of 17 residues. The ends were cut back, 3 bases at V and 4 bases at J, with 16 bases in the middle. Looked up from germline, CDR1 is LNHDA and CDR2 is SQIVND (reference sequence). The TCR was taken from a man aged 18 to 35 in good health and CMV-seropositive. What was sequenced was PBMCs. The chain combines TRBV19 with TRBJ2-6; maybe TRBD2 (5 bases). CDR3 in amino acids: CASSIGVGSFGANVLTF. CDR3 bases: TGTGCCAGTAGTATCGGCGTAGGGAGTTTCGGGGCCAACGTCCTGACTTTC. Full variable domain (outside the CDR3, taken from reference TRBV19 and TRBJ2-6): DGGITQSPKYLFRKEGQNVTLSCEQNLNHDAMYWYRQDPGQGLRLIYYSQIVNDFQKGDIAEGYSVSREKKESFPLTVTSAQKNPTAFYLCASSIGVGSFGANVLTFGAGSRLTVL.